This T cell receptor beta chain is from a study of blood T cell repertoires in COVID-19. TCRdb's table, derived via immunoSEQ multiplex PCR, lists solely in-frame clones and lacks some. The repertoire consists of around 250,000 clones, with around 84% occurring once and the leading ten covering 7.1%. The V and J ends lost 4 bases and 8 bases respectively, with 15 bases between them. There are 13 residues in the CDR3. Germline-derived CDR1 and CDR2 are SGDLS and YYNGEE. The source material was peripheral blood. The chain is built from TRBV9 and TRBJ1-2; D call uncertain. The clonotype comes from a woman aged 65 to 85 with active or convalescent COVID-19. The CDR3 coding sequence is TGTGCCAGCAGCAATAGGGTGACGGGGGGCTACACCTTC. Its protein is CASSNRVTGGYTF. The full variable domain, in which reference TRBV9 and TRBJ1-2 provide the parts outside the CDR3, is DSGVTQTPKHLITATGQRVTLRCSPRSGDLSVYWYQQSLDQGLQFLIQYYNGEERAKGNILERFSAQQFPDLHSELNLSSLELGDSALYFCASSNRVTGGYTFGSGTRLTVV.